One and the same sample provided the 5 T cell receptor beta chains below, sequenced in a study of a mutant IDH1 vaccine in newly diagnosed glioma. Specified time point: baseline, week 1 (first vaccination visit). Specified treatment: pre-vaccination baseline after standard-of-care therapy. Some clones are missing from TCRdb's copy, which holds only in-frame ones; the method was immunoSEQ multiplex PCR. The top ten clones hold approximately 9.1% of a sample with about 38,000 clones, roughly three quarters of them seen once. Sequencing was performed on PBMCs, taken from a glioma patient treated with radiotherapy, temozolomide or both. These receptors were obtained from a man in his forties with glioma. Some clones in this sample may be carry-over from other donors' samples.

This clone showed up just once. The chain combines TRBV6-1 with TRBJ1-4, with 8 bases that match TRBD1. CDR1 and CDR2 from the germline V gene are MNHNS and SASEGT. V shed 8 bases, J shed 3 bases, and the junction held 5 bases outside the gene matches. This CDR3 has 14 residues. DNA of the CDR3: TGTGCCAGCTGTGGACAGGGAGCTAATGAAAAACTGTTTTTT. Translating gives CASCGQGANEKLFF.

A few counts support this clone. This chain joins TRBV4-3 and TRBJ2-7; a possible D gene is TRBD1 (6 bases). Germline values: CDR1 LGHNA, CDR2 YSLEER. The CDR3 consists of 15 residues. V was clipped by 4 bases and J by 0 bases, with 13 bases between them. DNA of the CDR3: TGCGCCAGCAGCCTTTTATTGGGGGCCTCCTACGAGCAGTACTTC. Encoded protein: CASSLLLGASYEQYF.

As DNA, the CDR3 is TGCAGCGTTCGTCTGGGTGAAGAGACCCAGTACTTC. This encodes CSVRLGEETQYF. The chain employs TRBV29-1 and TRBJ2-5; D is unresolved. V lost 5 bases and J 3 bases, leaving 10 bases between the germline ends. Germline CDR1 is SQVTM and CDR2 is ANQGSEA. CDR3 size: 12 residues.

The chain couples TRBV6-5 to TRBJ1-6, with D unclear. V was pared by 0 bases and J by 5 bases, with 8 bases between. The CDR3 is 15 residues long. Germline V lookup: CDR1 MNHEY, CDR2 SVGAGI. The DNA for the CDR3 is TGTGCCAGCAGTTACTCGAATTCTGATAATTCACCCCTCCACTTT. This codes for CASSYSNSDNSPLHF.

V usage is TRBV5-4 and J usage is TRBJ2-5; perhaps D is TRBD1 or TRBD2 (5 bases each). V was cut by 0 bases and J by 5 bases, with 14 bases left in between. Germline V CDR1 and CDR2: SGHNT, YYREEE (reference sequence). This CDR3 contains 15 residues. CDR3 coding DNA: TGTGCCAGCAGCTTGGATACGGGGACGTGGGAGACCCAGTACTTC. It translates to CASSLDTGTWETQYF.